This paragraph covers one T cell receptor (beta chain) sequence. What it binds is not known. With a J-beta primer mix and a sample-barcoded 5' primer, a second PCR ran about 7 to 12 cycles. MiXCR was run by TCRdb on the 5' RACE reads, yielding one entry per CDR3 protein. Among over 1,300,000 distinct CDR3 sequences, 55% to 75% were seen once, and the ten largest hold roughly 7%. The sample is drawn from a study of blood T cells in healthy people across ages. General study points: The study found TCR beta diversity correlated strongly with naive T cell percentage.

What was sequenced was blood. This sequence was found in a young man in good health.

This CDR3 is CASSFRGANYEQYF. The DNA for the CDR3 is TGCGCCAGCAGCTTCCGCGGAGCCAACTACGAGCAGTACTTC. The chain joins TRBV5-1 to TRBJ2-7; D unclear. The germline V gene has CDR1 SGHRS and CDR2 YFSETQ. V lost 2 bases to trimming and J lost 3 bases, with 12 bases between them. The CDR3 is 14 amino acids.